These 18 T cell receptor beta chains originate from one sample sequenced in a study of graft-versus-host responses after intestinal transplantation. Assay used: immunoSEQ multiplex PCR; TCRdb lists only in-frame clones, some missing. The data contain 95,000 or so clones, 80% to 95% of them singletons. Sample: PBMCs, taken about 450 days after intestinal transplant. The receptors were gathered from a human patient who received an intestinal transplant, so some T cells may come from the graft donor.

The chain is built from TRBV11-3 and TRBJ2-3; D is undetermined. Germline CDR1 and CDR2: SGHNT and YENEEA. V was pared by 0 bases and J by 6 bases, with 4 bases between. The CDR3 contains 12 residues. The CDR3 DNA reads TGTGCCAGCAGCTTAGATCTTGATACGCAGTATTTT. Encoded protein: CASSLDLDTQYF.

V is TRBV5-1 and J is TRBJ2-3, with a possible D match to TRBD1 (6 bases). This CDR3 contains 17 residues. With 2 bases removed from V and 2 bases from J, the gap between germline ends came to 18 bases. Per germline, CDR1 SGHRS and CDR2 YFSETQ. The CDR3 loop is CASSFTPDSQNTDTQYF. In DNA form, the CDR3 reads TGCGCCAGCAGCTTCACACCGGACAGTCAAAACACAGATACGCAGTATTTT.

The chain recombines TRBV5-3 with TRBJ2-7, with D perhaps matching TRBD1 or TRBD2 (5 bases each). TRBV5-3 is sorted into the ORF group, with uncertain function. Trimming cost V 9 bases and J 3 bases, with 19 bases left between them. This CDR3 comprises 14 residues. The DNA for the CDR3 is TGTGCCACCCGACCGGGACCCCGAGACTACGAGCAGTACTTC. This encodes CATRPGPRDYEQYF.

The CDR3 reads CASSLALGGQPQHF. CDR3 coding DNA: TGTGCCAGCAGCTTAGCGCTTGGGGGTCAGCCCCAGCATTTT. The J gene is TRBJ1-5, the V gene TRBV7-9; D is perhaps TRBD1 (5 bases). The germline gives CDR1 SEHNR, CDR2 FQNEAQ (reference sequence). Trimming removed 0 bases from V and 6 bases from J, with 9 bases in between. The CDR3 is 14 amino acids.

CDR3 nucleotide sequence: TGTGCCAGCAGCCAAGTGGGGGGTTCACCCCTCCACTTT. Its protein product is CASSQVGGSPLHF. The chain couples TRBV14 to TRBJ1-6; D possibly corresponds to TRBD1 (5 bases). Per germline, CDR1 SGHDN and CDR2 FVKESK. The germline V and J ends were trimmed by 1 base and 9 bases, with 7 bases remaining between them. The CDR3 has 13 amino acids.

The genes are TRBV9 and TRBJ2-1; 7 bases align to TRBD1. Germline CDR1 and CDR2: SGDLS and YYNGEE. The CDR3 is 11 amino acids. V lost 3 bases, J lost 9 bases, and 0 bases stayed unmatched. CDR3 amino acids: CASSAGGEQFF. DNA of the CDR3: TGTGCCAGCAGCGCAGGGGGTGAGCAGTTCTTC.

The J gene is TRBJ1-6, the V gene TRBV27; the D gene is possibly TRBD1 (5 bases). The CDR3 totals 14 residues. The germline V gene has CDR1 MNHEY and CDR2 SMNVEV (reference sequence). V lost 4 bases and J lost 8, with 12 bases in between. The CDR3 nucleotides are TGTGCCAGCAGTTCCCCCTTCAGGGATTCACCCCTCCACTTT. Its translation: CASSSPFRDSPLHF.

The rearrangement links TRBV12-5 to TRBJ2-3; 13 bases are a match to TRBD2. Trimming at V came to 6 bases and at J to 9 bases, leaving 12 bases not matched to a gene. The CDR3 totals 16 residues. CDR1 LGHNT and CDR2 FRNRAP come from the germline V gene. The CDR3, as DNA: TGTGCTAGTGGCTCCGGACTAGCGGGGGCCGTTGGGACGCAGTATTTT. Translation: CASGSGLAGAVGTQYF.

The chain combines TRBV6-5 with TRBJ1-5; D not certain. The V end lost 2 bases, the J end lost 6 bases, and 8 bases lay between the germline ends. The CDR3 length is 13 residues. Germline V gene data show CDR1 as MNHEY and CDR2 as SVGAGI. This CDR3 reads CASSYGWGQPQHF. In nucleotides, the CDR3 is TGTGCCAGCAGTTACGGTTGGGGTCAGCCCCAGCATTTT.

The J gene is TRBJ2-3, the V gene TRBV10-3; no clear D. CDR3 size: 13 residues. CDR1 and CDR2 (germline): ENHRY, SYGVKD. V gave up 3 bases and J gave up 2 bases, with 6 bases separating them. CDR3 coding DNA: TGTGCCATCAGTGACCGAATCACAGATACGCAGTATTTT. Residues: CAISDRITDTQYF.

V gene TRBV2 combines with J gene TRBJ1-2, with TRBD1 identical over 7 bases. With V trimmed by 6 bases and J by 3 bases, 7 bases remained unmatched. The germline V gene has CDR1 SNHLY and CDR2 FYNNEI. The CDR3 extends over 14 amino acids. The CDR3 coding sequence is TGTGCCAGCAGGGGAGGACAGGTTTACTATGGCTACACCTTC. Translation gives CASRGGQVYYGYTF.

V gene TRBV6-5 combines with J gene TRBJ2-5; 9 nucleotides agree with TRBD2. TRBJ2-7 explains the end of the DNA better; the J call may be wrong. The CDR3 contains 13 residues. Germline-derived CDR1 and CDR2 are MNHEY and SVGAGI. The CDR3 spells CASSLAGPYEQYF. In nucleotides, the CDR3 is TGTGCCAGCAGTCTAGCGGGACCGTACGAGCAGTACTTC.

J is TRBJ2-1 and V is TRBV5-4; D ambiguous. Trimming shortened V by 0 bases and J by 7 bases, and 8 bases separated the two germline ends. The CDR3 loop spans 13 amino acids. The germline CDR1 and CDR2 sequences are SGHNT and YYREEE (reference sequence). The CDR3 here is CASSLGVLNEQFF. CDR3 sequence (DNA): TGTGCCAGCAGCTTGGGGGTCCTTAATGAGCAGTTCTTC.

The chain is built from TRBV4-1 and TRBJ2-7, with D possibly TRBD2 on 5 matching bases. Trimming removed 3 bases at V and 3 bases at J, with 12 bases between. The CDR3 loop spans 14 amino acids. Germline-derived CDR1 and CDR2 are MGHRA and YSYEKL. The CDR3 reads CASSQPGNFYEQYF. The CDR3, as DNA: TGCGCCAGCAGCCAGCCGGGGAACTTCTACGAGCAGTACTTC.

This chain uses TRBV7-9 with TRBJ2-7; D is uncertain. This CDR3 region has 11 residues. Germline CDR1 and CDR2: SEHNR and FQNEAQ (reference sequence). The V gene lost 1 base and the J gene lost 3 bases, with 1 base spanning the gap. The CDR3 DNA sequence: TGTGCCAGCAGCTTAGACTACGAGCAGTACTTC. It codes for CASSLDYEQYF.

This rearrangement joins TRBV7-2 to TRBJ2-1; 13 bases fit TRBD2. This CDR3 has 17 residues. Germline CDR1 and CDR2: SGHTA and FQGNSA. Trimming at V came to 5 bases and at J to 4 bases, leaving 8 bases not matched to a gene. The CDR3 region has the DNA TGTGCCAGCAGCGGAAGGACTAGCGGGGGAACTTACAATGAGCAGTTCTTC. Its translation is CASSGRTSGGTYNEQFF.

The rearrangement uses TRBV2 and TRBJ2-2; 7 bases fit TRBD1. CDR1 and CDR2 from the germline V gene are SNHLY and FYNNEI. The CDR3 sequence is 15 residues long. The V segment lost 5 bases and the J segment 6 bases; nucleotides outside the gene matches: 9. The CDR3 bases are TGTGCCAGCAGTTCTTTGACAGGGAGTGCCGGGGAGCTGTTTTTT. The encoded protein is CASSSLTGSAGELFF.

This chain uses TRBV29-1 with TRBJ2-1, with D uncertain. The CDR3 is 13 amino acids. The germline V gene encodes CDR1 SQVTM and CDR2 ANQGSEA. V lost 3 bases, J lost 2 bases, and 8 bases lay in between. This CDR3 reads CSVESATYNEQFF. CDR3 nucleotides: TGCAGCGTTGAGTCAGCCACCTACAATGAGCAGTTCTTC.